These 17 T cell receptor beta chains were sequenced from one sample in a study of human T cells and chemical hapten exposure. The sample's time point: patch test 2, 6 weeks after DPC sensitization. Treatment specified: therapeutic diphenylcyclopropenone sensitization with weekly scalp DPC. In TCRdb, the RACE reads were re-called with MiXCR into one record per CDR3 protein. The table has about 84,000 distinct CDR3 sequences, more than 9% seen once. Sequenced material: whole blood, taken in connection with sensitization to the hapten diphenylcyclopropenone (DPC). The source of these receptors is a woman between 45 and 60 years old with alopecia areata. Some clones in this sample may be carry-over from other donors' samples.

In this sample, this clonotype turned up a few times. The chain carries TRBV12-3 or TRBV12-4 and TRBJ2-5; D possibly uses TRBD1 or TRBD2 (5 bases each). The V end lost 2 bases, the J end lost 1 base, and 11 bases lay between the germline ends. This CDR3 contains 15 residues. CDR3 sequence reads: CASSLRGSIQETQYF. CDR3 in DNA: TGTGCCAGCAGTTTACGGGGCTCCATCCAAGAGACCCAGTACTTC.

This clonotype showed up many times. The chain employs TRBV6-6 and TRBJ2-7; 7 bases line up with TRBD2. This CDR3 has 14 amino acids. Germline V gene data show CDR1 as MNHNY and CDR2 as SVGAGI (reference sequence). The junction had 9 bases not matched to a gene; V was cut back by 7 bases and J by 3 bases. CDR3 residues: CASNPSGGNYEQYF. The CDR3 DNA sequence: TGTGCCAGCAACCCTAGCGGAGGAAACTACGAGCAGTACTTC.

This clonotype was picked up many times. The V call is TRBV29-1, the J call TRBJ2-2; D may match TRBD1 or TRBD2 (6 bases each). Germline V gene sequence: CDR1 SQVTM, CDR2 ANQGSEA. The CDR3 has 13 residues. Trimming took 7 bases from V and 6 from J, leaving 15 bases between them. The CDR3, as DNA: TGCAGCGCGGGGGCCCTTCGGTCCGGGGAGCTGTTTTTT. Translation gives CSAGALRSGELFF.

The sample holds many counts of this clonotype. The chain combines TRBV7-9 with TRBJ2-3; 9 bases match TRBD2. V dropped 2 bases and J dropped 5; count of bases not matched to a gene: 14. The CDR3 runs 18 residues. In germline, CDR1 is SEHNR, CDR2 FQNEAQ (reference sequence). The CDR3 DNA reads TGTGCCAGCAGCTTAAAGATCCGGCTAGCGGGATCAAGAGATACGCAGTATTTT. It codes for CASSLKIRLAGSRDTQYF.

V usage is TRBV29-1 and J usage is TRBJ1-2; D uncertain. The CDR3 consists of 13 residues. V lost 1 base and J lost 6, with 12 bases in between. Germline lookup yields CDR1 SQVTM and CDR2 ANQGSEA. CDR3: CSVEVSPGNGYTF. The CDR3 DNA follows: TGCAGCGTTGAAGTGTCACCCGGAAATGGCTACACCTTC.

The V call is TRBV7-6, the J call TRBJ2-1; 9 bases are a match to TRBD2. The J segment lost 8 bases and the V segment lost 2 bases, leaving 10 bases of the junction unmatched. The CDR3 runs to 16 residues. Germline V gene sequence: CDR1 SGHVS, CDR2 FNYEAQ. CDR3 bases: TGTGCCAGCAGCTTAAGGCGGGAGGGTCCTCGGGATGAGCAGTTCTTC. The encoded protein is CASSLRREGPRDEQFF.

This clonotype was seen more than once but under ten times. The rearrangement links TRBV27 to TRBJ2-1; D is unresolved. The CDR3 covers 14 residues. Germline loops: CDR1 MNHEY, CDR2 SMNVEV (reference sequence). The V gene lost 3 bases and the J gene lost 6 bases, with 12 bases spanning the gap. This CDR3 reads CASSFDKKANEQFF. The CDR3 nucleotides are TGTGCCAGCAGTTTTGACAAAAAGGCCAATGAGCAGTTCTTC.

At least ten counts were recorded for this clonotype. CDR3 DNA sequence: TGTGCCAGCAGTCCCCCCTTGGGAAGCGGTAAAAACATTCAGTACTTC. This gives the protein CASSPPLGSGKNIQYF. The chain couples TRBV6-2 or TRBV6-3 to TRBJ2-4; D is perhaps TRBD2 (5 bases). The CDR3 runs 16 residues. Germline V lookup: CDR1 MNHEY, CDR2 SVGEGT. V was trimmed by 5 bases and J by 4 bases, leaving 18 bases between them.

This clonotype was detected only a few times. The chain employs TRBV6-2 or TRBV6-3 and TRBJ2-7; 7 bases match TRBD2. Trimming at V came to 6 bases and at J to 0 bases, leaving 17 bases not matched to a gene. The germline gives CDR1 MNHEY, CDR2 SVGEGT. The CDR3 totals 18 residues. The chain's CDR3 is CASSSGAMRGGSSYEQYF. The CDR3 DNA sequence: TGTGCCAGCAGCTCCGGGGCTATGAGGGGCGGGAGCTCCTACGAGCAGTACTTC.

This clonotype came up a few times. In DNA form, the CDR3 reads TGTGCCAGCAGCCAAGATGGCAAAGCGGGAAGGGAGGAGACCCAGTACTTC. This translates into CASSQDGKAGREETQYF. This chain joins TRBV3-2 and TRBJ2-5; TRBD2 is taken as the D call from the table, unchecked against the DNA. TRBV3-2 represents a pseudogene. There are 17 residues in the CDR3.

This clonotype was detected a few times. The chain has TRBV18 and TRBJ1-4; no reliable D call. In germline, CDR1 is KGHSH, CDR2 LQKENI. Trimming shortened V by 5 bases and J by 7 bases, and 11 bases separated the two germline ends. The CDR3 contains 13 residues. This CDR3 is CASSASLGEKLFF. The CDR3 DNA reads TGTGCCAGCTCAGCATCGCTTGGTGAAAAACTGTTTTTT.

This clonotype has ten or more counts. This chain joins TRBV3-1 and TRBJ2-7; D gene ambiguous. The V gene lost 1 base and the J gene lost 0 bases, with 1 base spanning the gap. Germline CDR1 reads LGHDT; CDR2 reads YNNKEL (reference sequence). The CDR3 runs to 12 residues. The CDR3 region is CASSQGSYEQYF. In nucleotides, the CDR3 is TGTGCCAGCAGCCAAGGCTCCTACGAGCAGTACTTC.

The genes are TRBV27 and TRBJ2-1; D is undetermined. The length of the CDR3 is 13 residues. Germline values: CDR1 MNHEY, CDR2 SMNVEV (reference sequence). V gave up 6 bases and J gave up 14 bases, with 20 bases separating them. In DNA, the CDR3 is TGTGCCAGCAGAACGATCAATCAACCTAAAGAGTTCTTC. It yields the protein CASRTINQPKEFF.

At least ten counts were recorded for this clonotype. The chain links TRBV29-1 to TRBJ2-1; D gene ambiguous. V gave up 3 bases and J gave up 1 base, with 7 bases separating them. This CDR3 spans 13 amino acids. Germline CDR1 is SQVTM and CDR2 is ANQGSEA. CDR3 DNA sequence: TGCAGCGTTGAGAGCCCTTCCTACAATGAGCAGTTCTTC. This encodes CSVESPSYNEQFF.

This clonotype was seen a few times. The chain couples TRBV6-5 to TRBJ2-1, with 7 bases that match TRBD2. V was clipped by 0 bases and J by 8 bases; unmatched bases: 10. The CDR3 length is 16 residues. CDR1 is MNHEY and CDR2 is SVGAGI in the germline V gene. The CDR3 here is CASSYSWTRPSYEQFF. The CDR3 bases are TGTGCCAGCAGTTACTCTTGGACTAGACCTTCCTATGAGCAGTTCTTC.

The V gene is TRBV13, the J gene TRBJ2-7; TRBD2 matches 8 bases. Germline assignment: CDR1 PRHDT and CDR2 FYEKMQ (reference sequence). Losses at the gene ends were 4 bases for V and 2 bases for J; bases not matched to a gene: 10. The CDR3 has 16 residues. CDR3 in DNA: TGTGCCAGCAGCTCCACGTTGAGCGGGAGCCCCTACGAGCAGTACTTC. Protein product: CASSSTLSGSPYEQYF. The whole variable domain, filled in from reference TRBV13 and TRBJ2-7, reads AAGVIQSPRHLIKEKRETATLKCYPIPRHDTVYWYQQGPGQDPQFLISFYEKMQSDKGSIPDRFSAQQFSDYHSELNMSSLELGDSALYFCASSSTLSGSPYEQYFGPGTRLTVT.

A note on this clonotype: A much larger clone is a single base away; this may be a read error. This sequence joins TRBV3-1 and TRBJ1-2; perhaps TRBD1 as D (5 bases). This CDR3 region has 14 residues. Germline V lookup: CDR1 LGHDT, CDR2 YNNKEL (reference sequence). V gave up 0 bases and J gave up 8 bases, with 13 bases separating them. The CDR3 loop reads CASSQDPDTPGYTF. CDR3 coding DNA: TGTGCCAGCAGCCAAGATCCGGACACACCGGGCTACACCTTC. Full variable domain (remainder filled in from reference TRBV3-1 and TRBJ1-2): DTAVSQTPKYLVTQMGNDKSIKCEQNLGHDTMYWYKQDSKKFLKIMFSYNNKELIINETVPNRFSPKSPDKAHLNLHINSLELGDSAVYFCASSQDPDTPGYTFGSGTRLTVV.